The 8 T cell receptor beta chains reported below all come from one sample, sequenced in a study of CD8+CD57+ T cells in acquired aplastic anemia. Genomic DNA provided the template from which TCR beta VDJ and CDR3 profiles were obtained. TCRdb called the reads again in MiXCR, with one record for every CDR3 protein. The data contain more than 250,000 distinct CDR3 sequences, 50% to 70% of them singletons. Material for sequencing was sorted CD4+, CD8+, or CD8+CD57+ T cells (not recorded which) from PBMCs. These receptors came from a human donor with severe aplastic anemia or a healthy control (not recorded which).

The J gene is TRBJ2-7, the V gene TRBV6-1, with 10 bases aligning to TRBD1. CDR1 and CDR2 from the germline V gene are MNHNS and SASEGT. V lost 0 bases, J lost 5 bases, and 7 bases stayed unmatched. The CDR3 runs to 16 residues. The CDR3 protein is CASSEAPGTGDHEQYF. CDR3 bases: TGTGCCAGCAGTGAAGCCCCCGGGACAGGGGACCACGAGCAGTACTTC.

The V and J genes are TRBV7-9 and TRBJ1-2, with 8 nucleotides matching TRBD1. CDR1 SEHNR and CDR2 FQNEAQ come from the germline V gene (reference sequence). V trimming: 4 bases; J trimming: 13 bases; junction bases outside the gene matches: 8. CDR3 length: 12 amino acids. The CDR3 region is CASSSDRDLPTF. CDR3 DNA: TGTGCCAGCAGCTCGGACAGGGACCTTCCCACCTTC.

This clonotype was detected once. The J gene is TRBJ2-7, the V gene TRBV7-3; D tentatively reads TRBD1 or TRBD2 (5 bases each). Trimming took off 4 bases at V and 2 bases at J, with 9 bases between the two ends. Germline V CDR1 and CDR2: SGHTA, FQGTGA. The CDR3 loop spans 13 amino acids. CDR3 loop: CASSWDGTYEQYF. The CDR3 nucleotides are TGTGCCAGCAGCTGGGACGGGACCTACGAGCAGTACTTC.

This chain links TRBV7-2 with TRBJ1-3; D is undetermined. The length of the CDR3 is 17 residues. Germline V CDR1 and CDR2: SGHTA, FQGNSA. The ends were cut back, 5 bases at V and 0 bases at J, with 17 bases in the middle. The CDR3 protein is CASSGPGRLCSGNTIYF. The CDR3 DNA reads as TGTGCCAGCAGCGGCCCTGGGAGGCTGTGCTCTGGAAACACCATATATTTT.

Details on this clonotype: One base away lies a much larger clone, so this may be a sequencing read error. The chain is built from TRBV5-1 and TRBJ2-7; D could derive from TRBD1 or TRBD2 (5 bases each). The CDR3 is 13 amino acids. From germline, CDR1 is SGHRS and CDR2 YFSETQ. Here the CDR3 DNA reads TGCGCCTGCAGCTTGGACGGGGCCTACGGGCAGTACTTC. Translation: CACSLDGAYGQYF.

The V gene is TRBV5-1, the J gene TRBJ1-4, with a tentative D call TRBD1 (6 bases). This CDR3 spans 16 amino acids. CDR1 SGHRS and CDR2 YFSETQ come from the germline V gene. V was clipped by 4 bases and J by 1 base, with 14 bases between them. The CDR3: CASSVQSQGTNEKLFF. The CDR3 bases are TGCGCCAGCAGCGTACAGTCACAGGGAACTAATGAAAAACTGTTTTTT.

The rearrangement joins TRBV12-3 or TRBV12-4 to TRBJ2-7, with D perhaps matching TRBD2 (6 bases). This CDR3 is 15 amino acids long. Trimming left V 6 bases short and J 1 base short, with 16 bases between. The CDR3 sequence is CASSGGPWLSYEQYF. The CDR3 DNA is TGTGCCAGCAGCGGGGGACCTTGGTTGTCCTACGAGCAGTACTTC.

This clonotype was seen at least ten times. The chain has TRBV2 and TRBJ2-5; unclear D gene. CDR1 is SNHLY and CDR2 is FYNNEI in the germline V gene. The CDR3 length is 11 residues. V shed 4 bases and J shed 3 bases, with 3 bases lying between them. The CDR3 region has the DNA TGTGCCAGCAGTGCTGAAGAGACCCAGTACTTC. Its protein is CASSAEETQYF.